This T cell receptor (beta chain) was sequenced for a study of T cells after yellow fever vaccination. Across the study: SMART-Seq v4 Ultra Low Input prepared libraries from low-cell fractions.

Trimming cost V 2 bases and J 11 bases, with 13 bases left between them. The germline V gene has CDR1 LNHNV and CDR2 YYDKDF (reference sequence). The CDR3 consists of 14 residues. In its sample, this clonotype was seen a few times. TCRdb analysed the 5' RACE reads with MiXCR anew, one entry per CDR3 protein. The sample includes around 400,000 distinct CDR3 sequences, around a tenth of them seen just once. V gene TRBV15 combines with J gene TRBJ1-6; D is perhaps TRBD1 (5 bases). This specimen was PBMCs, taken on the day of the first yellow fever vaccination. The sequence was obtained from a man between 18 and 29 years old who received the YFV17D yellow fever vaccine. The CDR3 protein is CATSRQGMRTPLHF. The CDR3 region has the DNA TGTGCCACCAGCAGACAGGGAATGAGGACACCCCTCCACTTT.